The 26 T cell receptor beta chains reported below all come from one sample, sequenced in a study of molecular identifiers for immune sequencing clone quantification. A single record per CDR3 protein comes from TCRdb applying MiXCR to the PCR reads. The data contain about 330,000 distinct CDR3 sequences, roughly 24% of them seen just once; the ten biggest clones take up about 0.71%. Sequencing input: naive CD8+ T cells from blood, with Jurkat cell RNA spiked in. As for subset: FACS-sorted CD8+CD4-CCR7+CD45RA+ naive T cells. Receptors originate from a human donor in good health. Some libraries in this study had Jurkat cell RNA spiked in.

Of note for this clonotype: This may arise from a read error, as a much more abundant clone is one base away. V and J are TRBV20-1 and TRBJ2-7, with D maybe TRBD1 (5 bases). There are 13 residues in the CDR3. Deletions cut 6 bases from V and 1 base from J, with 13 bases between. Per the germline V gene, CDR1 is DFQATT and CDR2 is SNEGSKA (reference sequence). The CDR3 DNA sequence: TGCAGTGCCTCGCCAGGGTGGTCCTACGAGCAGTACTTC. It codes for CSASPGWSYEQYF.

This clonotype has ten or more counts. CDR3 amino acids: CASKEIGAYEQYF. Here the CDR3 DNA reads TGTGCCAGCAAAGAAATAGGGGCCTACGAGCAGTACTTC. This chain uses TRBV2 with TRBJ2-7; a possible D gene is TRBD1 (5 bases). V lost 7 bases to trimming and J lost 2 bases, with 12 bases between them. Germline values: CDR1 SNHLY, CDR2 FYNNEI. CDR3 length: 13 amino acids.

This clonotype was seen just once. This may be a read error: a much more frequent sequence differs by one nucleotide. The CDR3: CASSRDIDSQYF. As DNA, the CDR3 is TGTGCCAGCAGCAGGGACATCGATTCGCAGTACTTC. The rearrangement joins TRBV7-4 to TRBJ2-7; possibly TRBD1 for D (6 bases). V lost 5 bases to trimming and J lost 9 bases, with 14 bases between them. CDR1 is SGHVT, CDR2 SQSDAQ, per germline. CDR3 size: 12 residues.

The J gene is TRBJ2-3, the V gene TRBV6-2 or TRBV6-3; 10 nucleotides line up with TRBD1. With V trimmed by 0 bases and J by 7 bases, 7 bases remained unmatched. Germline CDR1 MNHEY, CDR2 SVGEGT. This CDR3 comprises 16 residues. DNA for the CDR3: TGTGCCAGCAGTTACTCGGACAGGGGGGAGTTGAATACGCAGTATTTT. This encodes CASSYSDRGELNTQYF.

The DNA for the CDR3 is TGTGCCAGCAAAAACGTGGAGATGACTAGCGGGACACCTTACACAGATACGCAGTATTTT. This gives the protein CASKNVEMTSGTPYTDTQYF. The chain is built from TRBV6-2 or TRBV6-3 and TRBJ2-3; TRBD2 matches at 11 bases. V shed 7 bases, J shed 2 bases, and the junction held 20 bases outside the gene matches. The CDR3 spans 20 residues. Looked up from germline, CDR1 is MNHEY and CDR2 is SVGEGT.

The chain employs TRBV19 and TRBJ2-5; 7 bases match TRBD2. Germline V gene data show CDR1 as LNHDA and CDR2 as SQIVND (reference sequence). The CDR3 length is 16 residues. With 6 bases clipped from V and 2 bases from J, the junction kept 12 bases outside the gene matches. CDR3: CASSPPRGSDQETQYF. CDR3 nucleotide sequence: TGTGCCAGTAGCCCCCCGCGCGGGAGCGATCAAGAGACCCAGTACTTC.

This clonotype was detected only a few times. The gene calls are TRBV20-1 and TRBJ2-7; 7 bases are shared with TRBD1. CDR3 length: 14 residues. CDR1 is DFQATT, CDR2 SNEGSKA, per germline (reference sequence). J was trimmed by 5 bases and V by 2 bases; bases with no gene match: 9. CDR3 coding DNA: TGCAGTGCTAGACAGACAGGGCATGACGACGAGCAGTACTTC. This encodes CSARQTGHDDEQYF.

This clonotype appeared a few times. The rearrangement links TRBV2 to TRBJ2-3; 7 bases agree with TRBD2. From germline, CDR1 is SNHLY and CDR2 FYNNEI. With V trimmed by 0 bases and J by 3 bases, 6 bases remained unmatched. The length of the CDR3 is 16 residues. CDR3 region: CASSEALGGGTDTQYF. The DNA of the CDR3 is TGTGCCAGCAGTGAAGCGCTGGGGGGGGGTACAGATACGCAGTATTTT.

In the case of this clonotype: At one end, the junction sequence differs from germline, possibly due to a read error. V is TRBV13 and J is TRBJ2-1; D uncertain. Germline CDR1 PRHDT, CDR2 FYEKMQ (reference sequence). CDR3 size: 17 residues. DNA for the CDR3: TGTGCCAGCAGCTTTAGAGAAGAGTACCTATCCTACAATGAGCGGTTCTTC. As protein: CASSFREEYLSYNERFF.

This clonotype showed up many times. The chain recombines TRBV6-5 with TRBJ1-1; no definite D call. The V end was cut by 4 bases, the J end by 2 bases, with 11 bases between. CDR3 size: 14 residues. CDR1 MNHEY and CDR2 SVGAGI come from the germline V gene. CDR3 loop: CASSLRTDNTEAFF. CDR3 sequence (DNA): TGTGCCAGCAGTTTACGGACGGACAACACTGAAGCTTTCTTT.

Regarding this clonotype: This clone may be a read error of a much larger clone one base away. The V gene is TRBV5-1, the J gene TRBJ2-7; 11 bases are a match to TRBD1. This CDR3 comprises 17 residues. Germline V gene sequence: CDR1 SGHRS, CDR2 YFSETQ. Trimming took 6 bases from V and 1 from J; bases not matched to a gene: 12. CDR3 in DNA: TGCGCCAGCATCTTAAGAACCGGGACAGGGGGTTCCTACGAGCAGTACTTC. This gives the protein CASILRTGTGGSYEQYF.

In this sample, this clonotype turned up many times. The V call is TRBV5-8, the J call TRBJ2-7; D might be TRBD1 or TRBD2, each matching 5 bases. V was shortened by 2 bases and J by 2 bases, with 11 bases between the two germline ends. Germline V lookup: CDR1 SGHTS, CDR2 YDEGEE. This CDR3 region has 14 residues. CDR3 DNA sequence: TGTGCCAGCAGCTTCAAGGGGACGACCTACGAGCAGTACTTC. Its protein is CASSFKGTTYEQYF.

This clonotype was seen ten or more times. The chain uses TRBV5-4 and TRBJ1-4, with D possibly TRBD1 on 6 matching bases. The germline CDR1 and CDR2 sequences are SGHNT and YYREEE (reference sequence). Deletions cut 2 bases from V and 3 bases from J, with 11 bases between. The CDR3 covers 15 residues. DNA for the CDR3: TGTGCCAGCAGCTTATGGACAGAGTCTAATGAAAAACTGTTTTTT. This translates into CASSLWTESNEKLFF.

This clonotype has a count of ten or more. The genes are TRBV6-5 and TRBJ1-5; TRBD1 matches at 8 bases. J gave up 7 bases and V 5 bases, and 4 bases lay outside the gene matches. This CDR3 spans 13 amino acids. Germline V gives CDR1 MNHEY, CDR2 SVGAGI. CDR3 coding DNA: TGTGCCAGCAGTCCAGGGGGCGGGCAGCCCCAGCATTTT. Protein sequence: CASSPGGGQPQHF.

Many counts were recorded for this clonotype. J is TRBJ2-3 and V is TRBV4-1; TRBD2 is a possible D gene (6 bases). The CDR3 extends over 16 amino acids. V was pared by 1 base and J by 2 bases, with 13 bases between. CDR1 MGHRA and CDR2 YSYEKL come from the germline V gene. CDR3 sequence (DNA): TGCGCCAGCAGCCAAGGAGGTAGCGGATACACAGATACGCAGTATTTT. Amino acid sequence: CASSQGGSGYTDTQYF.

This clonotype was seen at least ten times. The CDR3 sequence is CASSLSVTGELFF. CDR3 sequence (DNA): TGTGCCAGCAGCCTTAGTGTCACCGGGGAGCTGTTTTTT. This sequence joins TRBV7-2 and TRBJ2-2, with D hard to call. The CDR3 totals 13 residues. Trimming removed 5 bases from V and 4 bases from J, with 8 bases in between. Germline CDR1 reads SGHTA; CDR2 reads FQGNSA.

For this clonotype: A much larger clone differs by one base, so this may be a read error. The genes are TRBV29-1 and TRBJ2-7; D possibly matches TRBD1 or TRBD2 (5 bases each). The germline V gene encodes CDR1 SQVTM and CDR2 ANQGSEA. V dropped 1 base and J dropped 4 bases, with 20 bases sitting between them. This CDR3 spans 16 amino acids. Here the CDR3 reads CSVEGGARGWGYEQYF. DNA of the CDR3: TGCAGCGTTGAAGGGGGTGCTAGGGGCTGGGGGTACGAGCAGTACTTC.

This clonotype was found once. At one end the junction does not follow the germline gene, possibly because of a read error. This chain links TRBV3-1 with TRBJ2-3; TRBD1 matches 8 bases. Germline loops: CDR1 LGHDT, CDR2 YNNKEL (reference sequence). CDR3 length: 14 residues. The CDR3 bases are TGTGCCGGCAGGGGACAGGATAGCACAGATACGCAGTATTTT. Its protein is CAGRGQDSTDTQYF.

This clonotype was seen only a few times. The chain joins TRBV6-2 or TRBV6-3 to TRBJ1-1; a weak D match, TRBD1 (5 bases). Deletions cut 0 bases from V and 11 bases from J, with 22 bases between. The CDR3 is 16 amino acids. Germline values: CDR1 MNHEY, CDR2 SVGEGT. The CDR3 protein is CASSYSGGRYWTEAFF. CDR3 DNA sequence: TGTGCCAGCAGTTACTCCGGGGGGAGGTACTGGACGGAGGCTTTCTTT.

Comment on this clonotype: Being one base from a much bigger clone, this may be a read error. V gene TRBV5-1 combines with J gene TRBJ2-2; TRBD1 agrees at 7 bases. The germline CDR1 and CDR2 sequences are SGHRS and YFSETQ. This CDR3 region has 14 residues. V was pared by 7 bases and J by 6 bases, with 9 bases of the junction left unmatched. The CDR3 loop is CASCSDRPPGELFF. CDR3 coding DNA: TGCGCCAGCTGCTCGGACAGGCCTCCCGGGGAGCTGTTTTTT.

Concerning this clonotype itself: A much bigger clone sits one base away, suggesting this may be a read error. The chain couples TRBV2 to TRBJ1-5; TRBD1 matches at 7 bases. Per the germline V gene, CDR1 is SNHLY and CDR2 is FYNNEI. V was clipped by 4 bases and J by 5 bases; unmatched bases: 8. The CDR3 has 15 residues. The CDR3 coding sequence is TGTGCCAGCAGTGCTGAATCAGGGGGTGATCAGCCCCAGCATTTT. Translation gives CASSAESGGDQPQHF.

This clonotype came up many times. The rearrangement uses TRBV7-9 and TRBJ2-7; TRBD2 aligns across 9 bases. The germline CDR1 and CDR2 sequences are SEHNR and FQNEAQ (reference sequence). The length of the CDR3 is 13 residues. J was trimmed by 6 bases and V by 5 bases; bases with no gene match: 5. CDR3 in amino acids: CASSASGVFEQYF. In DNA form, the CDR3 reads TGTGCCAGCAGCGCTAGCGGGGTCTTCGAGCAGTACTTC.

This clonotype appeared many times. V and J are TRBV5-6 and TRBJ2-4; D call uncertain. Germline V gives CDR1 SGHDT, CDR2 YYEEEE. This CDR3 contains 14 residues. The germline V and J ends were trimmed by 1 base and 8 bases, with 13 bases remaining between them. The CDR3 sequence: CASSLSYEDHIQYF. In DNA form, the CDR3 reads TGTGCCAGCAGCTTGAGCTACGAGGACCACATTCAGTACTTC.

The CDR3 DNA follows: TGTGCCAGCAGTTACTCCAGTGTTCGAGAATTCTACAATGAGCAGTTCTTC. Protein product: CASSYSSVREFYNEQFF. V gene TRBV6-2 or TRBV6-3 combines with J gene TRBJ2-1; D ambiguous. Trimming took off 0 bases at V and 3 bases at J, with 15 bases between the two ends. CDR1 MNHEY and CDR2 SVGEGT come from the germline V gene. The CDR3 contains 17 residues.

The chain combines TRBV27 with TRBJ2-7, with 9 bases that match TRBD1. This CDR3 region has 14 residues. Trimming cost V 9 bases and J 5 bases; bases outside gene matches: 11. Germline V lookup: CDR1 MNHEY, CDR2 SMNVEV (reference sequence). The chain's CDR3 is CASEPGQGHDEQYF. CDR3 nucleotides: TGTGCCAGTGAGCCGGGACAGGGTCACGACGAGCAGTACTTC.

Many counts were recorded for this clonotype. V and J are TRBV6-5 and TRBJ2-7; TRBD2 matches at 11 bases. The germline V gene has CDR1 MNHEY and CDR2 SVGAGI. Trimming cost V 5 bases and J 3 bases; bases outside gene matches: 6. The CDR3 extends over 15 amino acids. CDR3 residues: CASSLGTSGYYEQYF. The CDR3 DNA reads TGTGCCAGCAGTCTCGGGACTAGCGGTTACTACGAGCAGTACTTC.